The clone carrying this T cell receptor (beta chain) has a handful of counts. Its specificity is unknown. Quantitative barcoded 5'-RACE was used to prepare TCR beta libraries. TCRdb re-called the 5' RACE reads with MiXCR, one entry per CDR3 protein. The data hold a few hundred thousand distinct CDR3 sequences, with about a fifth observed a single time. This entry is derived from a study of CD8 T cells in ankylosing spondylitis. The germline CDR1 and CDR2 sequences are ENHRY and SYGVKD. Trimming removed 0 bases at V and 9 bases at J, with 12 bases between. The CDR3 loop spans 13 amino acids. The study, taken as a whole, reports: Characteristic, it appeared, of ankylosing spondylitis blood was a TCR beta motif of about eight highly homologous variants. Clones linked with disease were CD8+ and fairly uncommon in the peripheral blood. It was reported that disease-linked clones were significantly enriched in matched ankylosing spondylitis synovial fluid. There were earlier reports of some motif variants in reactive arthritis synovial fluid and blood.

This chain joins TRBV10-3 and TRBJ2-7; D remains unclear. This receptor was identified in a male donor with ankylosing spondylitis. Sequenced sample: blood, either unsorted or a sorted T cell fraction (not recorded which). This CDR3 reads CAISESQDRGQYF. The CDR3 bases are TGTGCCATCAGTGAGTCTCAGGACCGAGGGCAGTACTTC.